This T cell receptor beta chain was captured by sequencing in a study of CD8+CD57+ T cells in acquired aplastic anemia. Looking at the study overall: Mean DNA quantity obtained from sorted CD4+ and CD8+ cells was about 3.5 ug.

This clonotype showed up just a few times. Its specificity is not known. The template for TCR beta VDJ and CDR3 sequence profiling was genomic DNA. TCRdb fed the reads into MiXCR, producing one record per CDR3 protein. Of some 210,000 distinct CDR3 sequences listed, 61% are singletons. Germline V gives CDR1 LNHNV, CDR2 YYDKDF (reference sequence). The CDR3 spans 14 residues. Trimming left V 0 bases short and J 8 bases short, with 13 bases between. General observations from the study: The number of CD8+ CDR3 sequences shared by patients and controls was approximately 28. Levels of CD8+ Simpson's diversity were not significantly distinct in patients versus controls.

The origin of this receptor is a human donor in good health. The sequencing sample was made of sorted CD4+, CD8+, or CD8+CD57+ T cells (not recorded which) from PBMCs. The J gene is TRBJ1-2, the V gene TRBV15; a possible D gene is TRBD1 (6 bases). CDR3 nucleotide sequence: TGTGCCACCAGCAGAGAGGGGGGGGCACTGGGCTACACCTTC. Protein sequence: CATSREGGALGYTF.